A selection of T cell receptor beta chains follows, all from one sample in a study of cytomegalovirus exposure and HLA in healthy donors. Produced via immunoSEQ multiplex PCR; TCRdb's table is partial and in-frame only. The sample comprises approximately 120,000 clones, about 15% of which are singletons, and approximately 2.9% rests with the top ten. The source material was PBMCs. These receptors all stem from a female donor in good health and CMV-seropositive. Each CDR3 is given with its conserved first and last residue. The order of the fields is D gene, clone size, V gene, J gene, CDR3 DNA, CDR3 protein. A D gene is named only where the DNA matches it firmly. The listing skips clone size in some rows; elsewhere it reads once, few, many or a size class.

D: TRBD2
size: few
V: TRBV4-3
J: TRBJ2-1
DNA: TGCGCCAGCAGCCACAGACTAGCCTACACCTACAATGAGCAGTTCTTC
CDR3: CASSHRLAYTYNEQFF

D: .
size: .
V: TRBV4-2
J: TRBJ2-1
DNA: TGTGCCAGCAGCCAAGATCGGAGCCGAGAGCAGTTCTTC
CDR3: CASSQDRSREQFF

D: .
size: few
V: TRBV4-3
J: TRBJ2-3
DNA: TGCGCCAGCAGCCCATCTAGCGTAAGCACAGATACGCAGTATTTT
CDR3: CASSPSSVSTDTQYF

D: .
size: .
V: TRBV27
J: TRBJ1-2
DNA: TGTGCCAGCAGTTCAACAGGGAACTATGGCTACACCTTC
CDR3: CASSSTGNYGYTF

D: .
size: few
V: TRBV2
J: TRBJ1-5
DNA: TGTGCCAGCAGTGCCGGGACTGCGAGCAATCAGCCCCAGCATTTT
CDR3: CASSAGTASNQPQHF

D: TRBD2
size: .
V: TRBV27
J: TRBJ2-7
DNA: TGTGCCAGCAGTTTGTCGGGAGGGACCGGCGAGCAGTACTTC
CDR3: CASSLSGGTGEQYF

D: TRBD2
size: few
V: TRBV29-1
J: TRBJ2-2
DNA: TGCAGCGTTGTGCGGGGGAGCCTGAACACCGGGGAGCTGTTTTTT
CDR3: CSVVRGSLNTGELFF

D: TRBD1
size: .
V: TRBV27
J: TRBJ2-7
DNA: TGTGCCAGCAGGAAGGGGACAGTCAACGAGCAGTACTTC
CDR3: CASRKGTVNEQYF

D: .
size: few
V: TRBV4-3
J: TRBJ2-6
DNA: TGCGCCAGCAGCCACAGGGGCTCTGGGGCCAACGTCCTGACTTTC
CDR3: CASSHRGSGANVLTF

D: .
size: .
V: TRBV15
J: TRBJ1-1
DNA: TGTGCCACCAGCCTCCGGGTCCCGAACACTGAAGCTTTCTTT
CDR3: CATSLRVPNTEAFF

D: TRBD1
size: .
V: TRBV28
J: TRBJ2-4
DNA: TGTGCCAGCAGGGGACAGGGCACAAAAAACATTCAGTACTTC
CDR3: CASRGQGTKNIQYF

D: TRBD1
size: few
V: TRBV5-6
J: TRBJ1-4
DNA: TGTGCCAGCAGCTCTTACCGGGACAGTGCAACTAATGAAAAACTGTTTTTT
CDR3: CASSSYRDSATNEKLFF

D: TRBD1
size: .
V: TRBV27
J: TRBJ2-7
DNA: TGTGCCAGCAGTTCAGGACAGGGGAGATACGAGCAGTACTTC
CDR3: CASSSGQGRYEQYF

D: TRBD1
size: .
V: TRBV5-1
J: TRBJ1-1
DNA: TGCGCCAGCAGCCCCCGACAGGGGGCGGACACTGAAGCTTTCTTT
CDR3: CASSPRQGADTEAFF

D: .
size: .
V: TRBV25-1
J: TRBJ1-2
DNA: TGTGCCAGCAGTGACGGGCGGGCTTATGGCTACACCTTC
CDR3: CASSDGRAYGYTF

D: TRBD2
size: .
V: TRBV9
J: TRBJ2-5
DNA: TGTGCCAGCAGCCCCGGACTAGCGGGACTGGAGACCCAGTACTTC
CDR3: CASSPGLAGLETQYF

D: TRBD2
size: few
V: TRBV4-3
J: TRBJ2-1
DNA: TGCGCCAGCAGCCCGGGACTAATTAACAATGAGCAGTTCTTC
CDR3: CASSPGLINNEQFF

D: .
size: .
V: TRBV5-1
J: TRBJ2-1
DNA: TGCGCCAGCTCCCGCGGATCGAACAATGAGCAGTTCTTC
CDR3: CASSRGSNNEQFF

D: TRBD2
size: many
V: TRBV2
J: TRBJ2-7
DNA: TGTGCCAGCAGCATACTAGCGAACGAGCAGTACTTC
CDR3: CASSILANEQYF

D: .
size: .
V: TRBV1
J: TRBJ2-7
DNA: TGCACCAGCAGCCAAGACCGCCCCGGGTCTGCCGAGCAGTACTTC
CDR3: CTSSQDRPGSAEQYF

D: .
size: few
V: TRBV7-9
J: TRBJ1-4
DNA: TGTGCCAGCAGCTTAGCACAGGGTTGGGAAAAACTGTTTTTT
CDR3: CASSLAQGWEKLFF

D: .
size: .
V: TRBV28
J: TRBJ1-6
DNA: TGTGCCAGCAGTTCGAGGGCAGGCCACTTGACACCCCTCCACTTT
CDR3: CASSSRAGHLTPLHF

D: TRBD2
size: few
V: TRBV27
J: TRBJ2-1
DNA: TGTGCCAGCAGTTTATACAGGACTAGGGCCATTTTGGGTGAGCAGTTCTTC
CDR3: CASSLYRTRAILGEQFF

D: .
size: few
V: TRBV6-6
J: TRBJ2-3
DNA: TGTGCCAGCCGTCGTACAGCGGCTATAAGCACAGATACGCAGTATTTT
CDR3: CASRRTAAISTDTQYF

D: .
size: .
V: TRBV5-1
J: TRBJ2-4
DNA: TGCGCCAGCAGCTTGGCAGGGGAAAACATTCAGTACTTC
CDR3: CASSLAGENIQYF

D: TRBD1
size: .
V: TRBV29-1
J: TRBJ2-7
DNA: TGCAGCGGGAGGACAGGGCAATACGAGCAGTACTTC
CDR3: CSGRTGQYEQYF

D: .
size: few
V: TRBV21-1
J: TRBJ1-2
DNA: TGTGCCAGCGCAACTCCAGGGGTCCCTAACTATGGCTACACCTTC
CDR3: CASATPGVPNYGYTF

D: .
size: .
V: TRBV4-1
J: TRBJ1-1
DNA: TGCGCCAGCAGCCTGCAGGGGATTGACACTGAAGCTTTCTTT
CDR3: CASSLQGIDTEAFF

D: TRBD2
size: few
V: TRBV6-1
J: TRBJ2-3
DNA: TGTGCCAGCAGTGTTCAGGGCATGGGAGGTAGCGGGTCAGATACGCAGTATTTT
CDR3: CASSVQGMGGSGSDTQYF

D: .
size: few
V: TRBV7-9
J: TRBJ2-7
DNA: TGTGCCAGCAGCACCTGGACAGTCTCCTACGAGCAGTACTTC
CDR3: CASSTWTVSYEQYF

D: TRBD2
size: many
V: TRBV10-3
J: TRBJ2-1
DNA: TGTGCCATCGCGCACGGGACTAGCGACCTCAATGAGCAGTTCTTC
CDR3: CAIAHGTSDLNEQFF

D: .
size: .
V: TRBV7-2
J: TRBJ1-2
DNA: TGTGCCAGCAGCTTCCTTCGTGGAGGTAACTATGGCTACACCTTC
CDR3: CASSFLRGGNYGYTF

D: TRBD2
size: few
V: TRBV7-8
J: TRBJ2-3
DNA: TGTGCCAGCAGCACGGGACTAGCGGGGGCCACAGATACGCAGTATTTT
CDR3: CASSTGLAGATDTQYF

D: .
size: few
V: TRBV5-1
J: TRBJ1-1
DNA: TGCGCCAGCAGCTTGGAGTGGACAGCTGAAGCTTTCTTT
CDR3: CASSLEWTAEAFF

D: .
size: few
V: TRBV28
J: TRBJ1-3
DNA: TGTGCCAGCAGGGGGGGGCACACCATATATTTT
CDR3: CASRGGHTIYF

D: .
size: few
V: TRBV11-2
J: TRBJ1-1
DNA: TGTGCCAGCAGCCCCAATACAGGGAACACTGAAGCTTTCTTT
CDR3: CASSPNTGNTEAFF

D: .
size: .
V: TRBV7-9
J: TRBJ2-3
DNA: TGTGCCAGCACCCCTAGGGGAGACAGGAGTAGCACAGATACGCAGTATTTT
CDR3: CASTPRGDRSSTDTQYF